The 9 T cell receptor beta chains below were found in one sample sequenced in a study of shared clonotypes between healthy human individuals. TCRdb keeps only in-frame clones here, not all; method: immunoSEQ multiplex PCR. The sample contains around 2,000,000 clones, just under 95% of which appear only once. Positive CCR7 selection of CD45RO-negative cells yielded the naive CD8 cells, and terminally differentiated effector memory CD45RA+ cells were excluded. The sequenced material came from naive CD8+ T cells sorted from blood. The receptors shown here come from a man between 18 and 35 years old in good health.

This chain joins TRBV11-2 and TRBJ2-5, with TRBD2 matching over 7 bases. This CDR3 has 17 amino acids. CDR1 and CDR2 (germline): SGHAT, FQNNGV. With 4 bases clipped from V and 0 bases from J, the junction kept 11 bases outside the gene matches. CDR3 region: CASSSQGERGYQETQYF. The CDR3 DNA reads TGTGCCAGCAGCTCCCAGGGTGAGCGGGGCTACCAAGAGACCCAGTACTTC.

V and J are TRBV11-2 and TRBJ2-5, with D tentatively TRBD1 (5 bases). Trimming shortened V by 0 bases and J by 4 bases, and 18 bases separated the two germline ends. CDR1 is SGHAT and CDR2 is FQNNGV in the germline V gene. This CDR3 is 17 amino acids long. CDR3 in amino acids: CASSLDYRGQIGETQYF. The DNA for the CDR3 is TGTGCCAGCAGCTTAGATTATAGGGGTCAGATAGGAGAGACCCAGTACTTC.

In this sample, this clone turned up once. CDR3 DNA sequence: TGTGCCAGCAGCAAACCAGGGATACACACCGGGGAGCTGTTTTTT. Protein product: CASSKPGIHTGELFF. The chain joins TRBV27 to TRBJ2-2, with D possibly being TRBD1 (5 bases). V was shortened by 6 bases and J by 3 bases, with 14 bases between the two germline ends. The CDR3 has 15 amino acids. CDR1 MNHEY and CDR2 SMNVEV come from the germline V gene (reference sequence).

For this clone: Other DNA variants within this sample encode the same CDR3. The chain combines TRBV4-1 with TRBJ2-1, with a possible D match to TRBD1 (6 bases). The CDR3 spans 15 residues. CDR1 is MGHRA and CDR2 is YSYEKL in the germline V gene. Trimming removed 1 base at V and 3 bases at J, with 10 bases between. CDR3 sequence (DNA): TGCGCCAGCAGCCAAGTACAGGGCGGCTACAATGAGCAGTTCTTC. It encodes CASSQVQGGYNEQFF.

The chain uses TRBV6-5 and TRBJ2-5; D gene unclear. TRBJ2-7 matches the DNA end more closely, so the J call is doubtful. The length of the CDR3 is 16 residues. CDR1 MNHEY and CDR2 SVGAGI come from the germline V gene. CDR3: CASSYSTSVQAYEQYF. The CDR3 bases are TGTGCCAGCAGTTACTCGACGTCGGTGCAGGCCTACGAGCAGTACTTC.

V is TRBV7-9 and J is TRBJ2-7, with 8 bases lining up with TRBD1. The trim removed 8 bases at V and 4 bases at J, leaving 4 bases unmatched. The CDR3 runs 12 residues. Germline CDR1 SEHNR, CDR2 FQNEAQ (reference sequence). The CDR3 sequence is CASGGQEYEQYF. The DNA of the CDR3 is TGTGCCAGCGGGGGACAGGAATACGAGCAGTACTTC.

V and J are TRBV4-1 and TRBJ1-5; a possible D gene is TRBD1 (6 bases). Germline V gene lookup returns CDR1 MGHRA and CDR2 YSYEKL. The CDR3 totals 17 residues. V lost 4 bases, J lost 5 bases, and 21 bases lay in between. Here the CDR3 DNA reads TGCGCCAGCAGCCTCGGCACAGGGCCTTGGAAAGATCAGCCCCAGCATTTT. This sequence encodes CASSLGTGPWKDQPQHF.

V gene TRBV21-1 combines with J gene TRBJ2-7; TRBD2 is taken as the D call from the table, unchecked against the DNA. TRBV21-1 is annotated as a pseudogene. The CDR3 runs 11 residues. The CDR3 DNA reads TGTGCCAGCAGCGAAACTTACGAGCAGTACTTC. Translation gives CASSETYEQYF.

The chain is built from TRBV18 and TRBJ2-7; TRBD1 agrees at 7 bases. Trimming at V came to 8 bases and at J to 2 bases, leaving 9 bases not matched to a gene. The germline gives CDR1 KGHSH, CDR2 LQKENI. CDR3 length: 14 amino acids. The CDR3 here is CASREGGQTYEQYF. DNA of the CDR3: TGTGCCAGCCGCGAAGGGGGCCAGACCTACGAGCAGTACTTC.